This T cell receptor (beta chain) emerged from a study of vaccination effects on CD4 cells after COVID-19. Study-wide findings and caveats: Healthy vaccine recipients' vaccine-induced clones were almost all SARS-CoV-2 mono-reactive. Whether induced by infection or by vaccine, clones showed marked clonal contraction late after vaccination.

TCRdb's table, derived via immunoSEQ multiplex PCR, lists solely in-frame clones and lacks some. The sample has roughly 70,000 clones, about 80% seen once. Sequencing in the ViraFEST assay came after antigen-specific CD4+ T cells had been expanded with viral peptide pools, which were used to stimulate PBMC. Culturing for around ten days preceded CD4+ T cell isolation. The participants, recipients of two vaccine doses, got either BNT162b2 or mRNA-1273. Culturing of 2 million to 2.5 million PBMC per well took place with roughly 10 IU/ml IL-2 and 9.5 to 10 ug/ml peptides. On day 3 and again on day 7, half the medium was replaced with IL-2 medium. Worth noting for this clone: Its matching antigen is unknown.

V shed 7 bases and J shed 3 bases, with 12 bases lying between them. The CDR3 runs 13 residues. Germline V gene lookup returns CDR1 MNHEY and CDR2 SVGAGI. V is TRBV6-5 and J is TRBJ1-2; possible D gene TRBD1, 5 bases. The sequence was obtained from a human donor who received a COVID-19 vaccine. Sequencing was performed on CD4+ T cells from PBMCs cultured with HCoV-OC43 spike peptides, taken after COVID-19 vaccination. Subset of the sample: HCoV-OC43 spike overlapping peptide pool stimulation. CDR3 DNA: TGTGCCAGCACCCCGACAGAAGACTATGGCTACACCTTC. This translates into CASTPTEDYGYTF.